The 7 T cell receptor beta chains below all came from one sample that was sequenced in a study of control samples from healthy donors and cancer patients. Sequencing used immunoSEQ multiplex PCR; TCRdb keeps in-frame clones, though not all of them. The sample has some 64,000 clones; around 87% are singletons. Sequenced input: PBMCs. The receptors originated from a woman between 45 and 65 years old with head and neck cancer.

V is TRBV30 and J is TRBJ1-5, with 8 bases that match TRBD1. Germline V gives CDR1 GTSNPN, CDR2 SVGIG (reference sequence). The CDR3 is made up of 16 amino acids. Trimming took 2 bases from V and 5 from J; bases not matched to a gene: 11. This CDR3 reads CAWSPRGQGGYQPQHF. CDR3 bases: TGTGCCTGGAGTCCCAGGGGGCAGGGAGGGTATCAGCCCCAGCATTTT.

The gene calls are TRBV5-1 and TRBJ2-3; 11 bases line up with TRBD2. The CDR3 totals 15 residues. V lost 2 bases and J lost 6; bases outside the gene matches: 5. Germline CDR1 is SGHRS and CDR2 is YFSETQ. CDR3 coding DNA: TGCGCCAGCAGCTTCCCTAGCGGGGGGCCGGATACGCAGTATTTT. This codes for CASSFPSGGPDTQYF.

The rearrangement uses TRBV19 and TRBJ1-1, with 9 bases identical to TRBD1. The CDR3 has 13 amino acids. CDR1 and CDR2 from the germline V gene are LNHDA and SQIVND (reference sequence). Trimming took 6 bases from V and 7 from J; bases not matched to a gene: 6. The CDR3, as DNA: TGTGCCAGTAGCCCTACAGGGGGCCTTGAAGCTTTCTTT. As protein: CASSPTGGLEAFF.

This chain links TRBV11-2 with TRBJ2-1; 13 bases line up with TRBD2. CDR3 size: 15 residues. The V segment lost 4 bases and the J segment 4 bases; nucleotides outside the gene matches: 1. Germline CDR1 SGHAT, CDR2 FQNNGV. The CDR3 DNA reads TGTGCCAGCAGCTCACTAGCGGGGGGGTACAATGAGCAGTTCTTC. Translating it yields CASSSLAGGYNEQFF.

V is TRBV9 and J is TRBJ2-1, with D maybe TRBD2 (5 bases). The CDR3 runs 15 residues. Trimming removed 0 bases from V and 8 bases from J, with 15 bases in between. The germline CDR1 and CDR2 sequences are SGDLS and YYNGEE. CDR3 protein: CASSVGGSLAHEQFF. The CDR3 DNA is TGTGCCAGCAGCGTAGGAGGAAGCCTAGCACATGAGCAGTTCTTC.

The CDR3 spells CASSFPRDRVMETQYF. CDR3 sequence (DNA): TGTGCCAGCAGTTTCCCCCGGGACAGGGTTATGGAGACCCAGTACTTC. The rearrangement uses TRBV27 and TRBJ2-5, with 9 bases aligning to TRBD1. Unmatched junction bases numbered 10, after V lost 3 bases and J lost 5 bases. CDR3 size: 16 residues. CDR1 and CDR2 from the germline V gene are MNHEY and SMNVEV (reference sequence).

DNA of the CDR3: TGTGCCAGCAGTCGCCCATACCAGCCCCAGCATTTT. This codes for CASSRPYQPQHF. The V gene is TRBV6-6, the J gene TRBJ1-5; no clear D. CDR3 size: 12 residues. Trimming took off 5 bases at V and 7 bases at J, with 9 bases between the two ends. Germline CDR1 MNHNY, CDR2 SVGAGI (reference sequence).